A single sample is the source of the 6 T cell receptor beta chains below, sequenced in a study of T cell repertoires in cytomegalovirus infection (dated by TCRdb to the late 2010s). Sequencing was carried out with an Illumina HiSeq 1500. TCRdb ran its own pipeline on the public reads, namely fastp trimming at Q25 and MiXCR clone calling, and kept in-frame beta chains. Rows are combined by CDR3 protein, so each entry shows the most common genes and DNA. This sample holds about 700,000 distinct CDR3 sequences; roughly 36% were observed only once. The top ten clones comprise roughly 20% of the sample. In light of the paper, this sample's treatment or condition label describes: in vitro stimulation with specific CMV peptide epitopes to enrich CMV-specific T cells. For these receptors, no antigen is known. Here the sequenced sample was cultured PBMCs, taken from culture after CMV antigen stimulation. Receptors originate from a human donor in good health (CMV status not recorded). Some clones in this sample may be carry-over from other donors' samples.

In this sample, this clonotype turned up many times. The rearrangement joins TRBV7-2 to TRBJ2-7, with D possibly being TRBD1 (6 bases). The CDR3 contains 15 residues. The V end lost 1 base, the J end lost 3 bases, and 13 bases lay between the germline ends. CDR1 SGHTA and CDR2 FQGNSA come from the germline V gene. The CDR3 nucleotides read TGTGCCAGCAGCTTAGTCAGGGGCCTGAACTACGAGCAGTACTTC. This gives the protein CASSLVRGLNYEQYF. Full variable domain (remainder filled in from reference TRBV7-2 and TRBJ2-7): GAGVSQSPSNKVTEKGKDVELRCDPISGHTALYWYRQSLGQGLEFLIYFQGNSAPDKSGLPSDRFSAERTGGSVSTLTIQRTQQEDSAVYLCASSLVRGLNYEQYFGPGTRLTVT.

The V call is TRBV7-2, the J call TRBJ2-7; 9 bases fit TRBD1. Germline-derived CDR1 and CDR2 are SGHTA and FQGNSA. The ends lost 5 bases at V and 0 bases at J; junction bases unmatched: 2. The CDR3 runs 14 residues. The CDR3 sequence is CASSGQGPSYEQYF. CDR3 bases: TGTGCCAGCAGCGGACAGGGGCCCTCCTACGAGCAGTACTTC.

This clonotype has just a few counts. The CDR3 nucleotides read TGTGCCAGCAGTTTATTACAGGGTTGGGAAAAACTGTTTTTT. It encodes CASSLLQGWEKLFF. The genes are TRBV28 and TRBJ1-4; tentative D call: TRBD1 (6 bases). This CDR3 spans 14 amino acids. Germline CDR1 is MDHEN and CDR2 is SYDVKM. Trimming pared 1 base from V and 8 bases from J, leaving 11 bases between.

This clonotype turned up a few times. This rearrangement joins TRBV19 to TRBJ1-5; D gene uncertain. Trimming took off 3 bases at V and 7 bases at J, with 10 bases between the two ends. This CDR3 is 13 amino acids long. Germline assignment: CDR1 LNHDA and CDR2 SQIVND (reference sequence). The CDR3 loop reads CASSIQYDQPQHF. The CDR3 DNA is TGTGCCAGTAGTATTCAGTACGACCAGCCCCAGCATTTT.

The chain uses TRBV7-2 and TRBJ1-5; a possible D gene is TRBD1 (6 bases). CDR3 length: 15 amino acids. From germline, CDR1 is SGHTA and CDR2 FQGNSA. V shed 5 bases and J shed 7 bases, with 18 bases lying between them. This CDR3 is CASSPNGYREQPQHF. CDR3 DNA sequence: TGTGCCAGCAGCCCAAACGGGTACAGGGAACAGCCCCAGCATTTT.

This clonotype was seen only a few times. The chain joins TRBV7-8 to TRBJ2-5, with D perhaps TRBD2 (5 bases). Germline V CDR1 and CDR2: SGHVS, FQNEAQ. This CDR3 has 17 residues. Trimming shortened V by 2 bases and J by 1 base, and 17 bases separated the two germline ends. The CDR3 DNA sequence: TGTGCCAGCAGCTTAAAGCCCCGTTTGGCGGGCCAAGAGACCCAGTACTTC. Protein sequence: CASSLKPRLAGQETQYF. Full variable domain (missing parts from reference TRBV7-8 and TRBJ2-5): GAGVSQSPRYKVAKRGQDVALRCDPISGHVSLFWYQQALGQGPEFLTYFQNEAQLDKSGLPSDRFFAERPEGSVSTLKIQRTQQEDSAVYLCASSLKPRLAGQETQYFGPGTRLLVL.